A single sample gave rise to the 17 T cell receptor beta chains below, sequenced in a study of CD4+ T cells in melanoma. TCRdb's table, derived via immunoSEQ multiplex PCR, lists solely in-frame clones and lacks some. Of roughly 150,000 clones listed, about 93% are singletons. These receptors originate from a human donor with melanoma.

The gene calls are TRBV5-1 and TRBJ2-1, with 7 nucleotides matching TRBD1. The CDR3 contains 16 residues. Germline V lookup: CDR1 SGHRS, CDR2 YFSETQ. The trim removed 0 bases at V and 0 bases at J, leaving 3 bases unmatched. Written as DNA, the CDR3 is TGCGCCAGCAGCTTGGCAGGGGGTCCCTCCTACAATGAGCAGTTCTTC. Translation gives CASSLAGGPSYNEQFF.

V and J are TRBV5-4 and TRBJ1-1, with TRBD1 matching 9 bases. Germline-derived CDR1 and CDR2 are SGHNT and YYREEE (reference sequence). The CDR3 runs to 15 residues. Trimming cost V 4 bases and J 5 bases; bases outside gene matches: 9. In nucleotides, the CDR3 is TGTGCCAGCAGCCGCCGGGACAGGGTCTTTACTGAAGCTTTCTTT. It specifies CASSRRDRVFTEAFF.

V is TRBV4-2 and J is TRBJ2-7; 7 nucleotides align to TRBD2. Germline V gives CDR1 LGHNA, CDR2 YNFKEQ. The CDR3 loop spans 15 amino acids. Trimming took 4 bases from V and 7 from J; bases not matched to a gene: 13. CDR3 sequence reads: CASSPQGSGAREQYF. Written as DNA, the CDR3 is TGTGCCAGCAGCCCCCAAGGAAGCGGGGCCAGGGAGCAGTACTTC.

The chain uses TRBV7-8 and TRBJ1-4, with D unclear. There are 14 residues in the CDR3. Germline V gene lookup returns CDR1 SGHVS and CDR2 FQNEAQ. V dropped 1 base and J dropped 5 bases, with 8 bases sitting between them. CDR3 bases: TGTGCCAGCAGCTTAGGGAATGTCAATGAAAAACTGTTTTTT. Encoded protein: CASSLGNVNEKLFF.

This CDR3 is CASSPGTVDTEAFF. In DNA, the CDR3 is TGTGCCAGCAGTCCGGGGACAGTAGACACTGAAGCTTTCTTT. The V call is TRBV6-5, the J call TRBJ1-1; 7 bases are a match to TRBD1. Germline trimming cut 5 bases from V and 3 bases from J; bases unmatched to any gene: 6. The germline V gene encodes CDR1 MNHEY and CDR2 SVGAGI. This CDR3 comprises 14 residues.

This chain joins TRBV11-3 and TRBJ2-1; tentatively, D is TRBD2 (7 bases). This CDR3 spans 15 amino acids. V was shortened by 5 bases and J by 2 bases, with 13 bases between the two germline ends. Germline-derived CDR1 and CDR2 are SGHNT and YENEEA. The CDR3 here is CASSREGGPYNEQFF. The DNA of the CDR3 is TGTGCCAGCAGCCGCGAGGGGGGGCCCTACAATGAGCAGTTCTTC.

The chain joins TRBV27 to TRBJ1-3; no firm D call. CDR1 and CDR2 (germline): MNHEY, SMNVEV (reference sequence). The CDR3 length is 14 residues. V was shortened by 2 bases and J by 2 bases, with 7 bases between the two germline ends. CDR3 DNA sequence: TGTGCCAGCAGTTTACGAGGGACTGGAAACACCATATATTTT. The encoded protein is CASSLRGTGNTIYF.

V gene TRBV18 combines with J gene TRBJ2-5; D is possibly TRBD2 (6 bases). CDR3 length equals 17 residues. Trimming removed 1 base at V and 5 bases at J, with 20 bases between. The germline V gene encodes CDR1 KGHSH and CDR2 LQKENI. The CDR3 nucleotides read TGTGCCAGCTCACCACTAGGATTGCGGGGAGGCGGGGAGACCCAGTACTTC. Translation gives CASSPLGLRGGGETQYF.

This chain connects TRBV11-2 to TRBJ1-1; possibly TRBD1 for D (6 bases). Trimming shortened V by 1 base and J by 1 base, and 7 bases separated the two germline ends. The germline CDR1 and CDR2 sequences are SGHAT and FQNNGV. CDR3 length: 14 residues. CDR3 in DNA: TGTGCCAGCAGCTTAGGACAGGAGAACACTGAAGCTTTCTTT. Protein product: CASSLGQENTEAFF.

The J gene is TRBJ2-5, the V gene TRBV9; weak D call: TRBD2 (5 bases). Trimming took off 0 bases at V and 10 bases at J, with 19 bases between the two ends. Germline loops: CDR1 SGDLS, CDR2 YYNGEE. The CDR3 spans 15 residues. CDR3 sequence reads: CASSVVPDPTGGQYF. The CDR3 DNA follows: TGTGCCAGCAGCGTAGTCCCGGACCCAACCGGAGGCCAGTACTTC.

This chain uses TRBV5-5 with TRBJ1-3, with 10 bases lining up with TRBD1. After removal of 5 bases from V and 2 bases from J, the junction contained 7 bases not matched to a gene. This CDR3 spans 16 amino acids. Looked up from germline, CDR1 is SGHKS and CDR2 is YYEKEE (reference sequence). For the CDR3, the DNA is TGTGCCAGCAGTAGATCCGGGACAGGGGCTGGAAACACCATATATTTT. It is translated as CASSRSGTGAGNTIYF.

The chain employs TRBV19 and TRBJ1-1; D gene unclear. Trimming took 3 bases from V and 10 from J, leaving 21 bases between them. CDR1 and CDR2 from the germline V gene are LNHDA and SQIVND (reference sequence). The length of the CDR3 is 15 residues. The CDR3 loop reads CASSIGNFPNMAAFF. The CDR3 DNA follows: TGTGCCAGTAGTATTGGGAACTTTCCCAATATGGCAGCTTTCTTT.

The chain carries TRBV4-1 and TRBJ2-2; D is undetermined. Germline V lookup: CDR1 MGHRA, CDR2 YSYEKL. Trimming removed 2 bases at V and 6 bases at J, with 19 bases between. The CDR3 covers 17 residues. The CDR3: CASSQYNIQTRPGELFF. The CDR3 DNA sequence: TGCGCCAGCAGCCAATATAATATCCAGACCCGTCCCGGGGAGCTGTTTTTT.

The chain uses TRBV4-2 and TRBJ1-2; TRBD1 aligns across 7 bases. This CDR3 has 13 residues. V was clipped by 0 bases and J by 9 bases; unmatched bases: 4. From germline, CDR1 is LGHNA and CDR2 YNFKEQ. This chain's CDR3 is CASSQDAGGRYTF. The CDR3 nucleotides read TGTGCCAGCAGCCAAGATGCAGGGGGACGCTACACCTTC.

The V and J genes are TRBV11-2 and TRBJ2-4, with a possible D match to TRBD1 (6 bases). The CDR3 spans 15 residues. Germline CDR1 is SGHAT and CDR2 is FQNNGV. The V end was cut by 4 bases, the J end by 1 base, with 11 bases between. CDR3 protein: CASSSTGAAKNIQYF. CDR3 DNA: TGTGCCAGCAGCTCGACAGGTGCGGCCAAAAACATTCAGTACTTC.

This chain connects TRBV29-1 to TRBJ1-2; TRBD1 might be the D (5 bases). This CDR3 is 12 amino acids long. Germline V gene lookup returns CDR1 SQVTM and CDR2 ANQGSEA. V lost 7 bases to trimming and J lost 0 bases, with 9 bases between them. CDR3 sequence (DNA): TGCAGCGACTCGACAGCTAACTATGGCTACACCTTC. It codes for CSDSTANYGYTF. Using reference TRBV29-1 and TRBJ1-2 for the parts outside the CDR3, the full variable domain is SAVISQKPSRDICQRGTSLTIQCQVDSQVTMMFWYRQQPGQSLTLIATANQGSEATYESGFVIDKFPISRPNLTFSTLTVSNMSPEDSSIYLCSDSTANYGYTFGSGTRLTVV.

The V call is TRBV25-1, the J call TRBJ2-3, with TRBD2 matching 14 bases. Trimming removed 9 bases from V and 5 bases from J; junction bases left unmatched: 4. Germline CDR1 and CDR2: MGHDK and SYGVNS. The CDR3 length is 14 residues. DNA for the CDR3: TGTGCCAGTAGGACTAGCGGGGGGTTAGATACGCAGTATTTT. Its translation: CASRTSGGLDTQYF.